This T cell receptor (beta chain) was sequenced during a study of blood T cell repertoires in COVID-19. Study as a whole: Sources were T cells, B-cell-depleted T cells, or PBMCs; the material itself was cDNA or gDNA.

Original data processing: Estimation of nucleated cell counts was performed using reference gene primer amplification. TCRdb's table, derived via immunoSEQ multiplex PCR, lists solely in-frame clones and lacks some. The DNA was the basis for D and trimming; V, J and clone size are from that table. This table has over 150,000 clones, about 90% appearing once. There are 17 residues in the CDR3. V was shortened by 8 bases and J by 4 bases, with 26 bases between the two germline ends. The germline V gene has CDR1 LNHDA and CDR2 SQIVND (reference sequence). Participants, roughly 18 to 90 years old, spanned around 25 US areas. Which cohort a participant joined came from the clinical history participants gave.

Sequencing was carried out using PBMCs or T cells enriched from blood (not recorded which). V and J are TRBV19 and TRBJ1-2, with D possibly TRBD1 on 5 matching bases. This clonotype was sampled from a woman in her twenties or thirties who had recovered from COVID-19. The CDR3, as DNA: TGTGCCAGTTTTGGGACGGGACTGCCGATGGGGATCTATGGCTACACCTTC. Translating it yields CASFGTGLPMGIYGYTF.